Listed below are T cell receptor beta chains from one sample, sequenced in a study of blood T cell repertoires in COVID-19. The assay was immunoSEQ multiplex PCR, and TCRdb's table has in-frame clones only and misses some. The sample yields 390,000 or so clones, about 90% seen once. The sample was peripheral blood. The receptors stem from a woman in her 30s with COVID-19, enrolled during active disease. Each CDR3 is given with its conserved first and last residue. The order of the fields is J gene, V gene, CDR3 protein.

TRBJ1-2 TRBV4-1 CASSQHGTAVEGYTF
TRBJ2-3 TRBV2 CASSEVGDSRNTQYF
TRBJ1-1 TRBV27 CASSFRDRGSRGTEAFF
TRBJ2-1 TRBV27 CASSLAGVSYNEQFF
TRBJ2-1 TRBV5-4 CASSLGGLAENEQFF
TRBJ1-1 TRBV6-2/TRBV6-3 CASSLTMATEAFF
TRBJ1-6 TRBV19 CASSRDLVPYNSPLHF
TRBJ2-5 TRBV28 CASRADIVKTQYF
TRBJ1-5 TRBV5-6 CASSSAGLGNQPQHF
TRBJ2-3 TRBV6-5 CASSYSGDNEDTQYF
TRBJ1-6 TRBV28 CASSFRQGQDSPLHF
TRBJ2-7 TRBV3-1/TRBV3-2 CASSHEAGQSEQYF
TRBJ2-7 TRBV28 CASRPRTSAGEQYF
TRBJ1-2 TRBV5-1 CASSLGGQGARGYTF
TRBJ2-1 TRBV27 CASNTNRASSYNEQFF
TRBJ2-5 TRBV5-4 CASSGPIDLETQYF
TRBJ2-2 TRBV4-3 CASSQDWTGPANTGELFF
TRBJ2-5 TRBV5-1 CASTITTSGRGETQYF
TRBJ2-7 TRBV29-1 CSVEEGTGLIQDEQYF
TRBJ1-2 TRBV21-1 CANQTGLRGYTF
TRBJ2-2 TRBV5-4 CASSRSTGAPLKGELFF
TRBJ1-5 TRBV5-1 CASSFNSNQPQHF
TRBJ2-6 TRBV28 CASTSPGANVLTF
TRBJ1-3 TRBV7-9 CASSPPGRGLGNTIYF
TRBJ1-2 TRBV9 CASSVRQGDGYTF
TRBJ2-5 TRBV5-1 CASSLGQGREETQYF
TRBJ1-5 TRBV6-4 CASSSDTNQPQHF
TRBJ1-2 TRBV7-2 CASSLDSGGTYGYTF
TRBJ2-2 TRBV27 CASSLTLSGRATGELFF
TRBJ2-3 TRBV6-4 CASSQSSGSTDTQYF
TRBJ2-3 TRBV5-6 CASSLTSGAQDTQYF
TRBJ2-5 TRBV7-9 CASSQSGRRTGEKYF
TRBJ2-1 TRBV29-1 CSVESGSAYNEQFF
TRBJ1-1 TRBV4-3 CASSHPDFRYNTEAFF
TRBJ2-5 TRBV4-2 CASSLLLGGTGGGETQYF
TRBJ2-3 TRBV5-4 CASSLVPLRGTSDTQYF
TRBJ2-5 TRBV5-6 CASSLGGTGRTQETQYF
TRBJ2-5 TRBV7-9 CASSSPRQPQYF
TRBJ2-7 TRBV28 CASSSPSSGGTYEQYF
TRBJ2-1 TRBV5-1 CASSQDPTGNNEQFF
TRBJ2-7 TRBV12-3/TRBV12-4 CASSFDRVSEQYF
TRBJ2-4 TRBV6-2/TRBV6-3 CASSYSPSGTPGAKNIQYF
TRBJ1-2 TRBV11-2 CASRKQGALDHGYTF
TRBJ1-2 TRBV10-3 CAISLRGGGHGYTF
TRBJ2-3 TRBV7-8 CASSPERGGRDTQYF
TRBJ2-3 TRBV7-2 CASSLASGRRYF
TRBJ1-5 TRBV6-5 CASSYLLDREGAQHF
TRBJ2-5 TRBV5-4 CASSANFRDFQETQYF
TRBJ1-6 TRBV14 CASSTGTVYNSPLHF
TRBJ2-1 TRBV3-1/TRBV3-2 CASSQGGPSYNEQFF
TRBJ2-1 TRBV7-6 CASSSRGRVTYNEQFF
TRBJ2-5 TRBV5-6 CASSRDRLEETQYF
TRBJ2-1 TRBV2 CASSAKQRDYLIDEQFF
TRBJ2-5 TRBV19 CASSSLDRGETQYF
TRBJ1-6 TRBV10-2 CASSSGQTLYNSPLHF
TRBJ2-1 TRBV11-2 CASSSGLGSYNEQFF
TRBJ1-5 TRBV19 CASSIGVGARNQPQHF
TRBJ1-1 TRBV19 CATRLAYTSYTEAFF
TRBJ1-1 TRBV12-3/TRBV12-4 CASSLGMNTEAFF